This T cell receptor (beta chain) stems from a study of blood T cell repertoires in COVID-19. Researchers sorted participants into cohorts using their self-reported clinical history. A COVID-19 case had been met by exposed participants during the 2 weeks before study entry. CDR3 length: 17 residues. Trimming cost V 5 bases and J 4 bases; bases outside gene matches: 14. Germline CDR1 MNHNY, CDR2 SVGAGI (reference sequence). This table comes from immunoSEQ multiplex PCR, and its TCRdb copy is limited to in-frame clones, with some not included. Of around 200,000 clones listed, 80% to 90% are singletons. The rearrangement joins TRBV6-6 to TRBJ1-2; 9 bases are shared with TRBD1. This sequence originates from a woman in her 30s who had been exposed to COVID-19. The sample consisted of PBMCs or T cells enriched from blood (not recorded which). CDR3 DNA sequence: TGTGCCAGCAGTCCTCCCTCGCCGGGACAGGGTATCTATGGCTACACCTTC. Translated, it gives CASSPPSPGQGIYGYTF.